This entry features one TCR beta chain sequence. The antigen remains undetermined. Every isolated RNA sample was fully reverse transcribed, so sequencing captured expressed TCRB transcripts. The table came from immunoSEQ multiplex PCR; TCRdb's copy has only in-frame clones and leaves some out. This table has about 700,000 clones, 10% to 15% appearing once. The data derive from a study of beta chain features in type 1 diabetes. Study at large: Examination spanned 90 million to 140 million sorted cells from all samples. The study, taken as a whole, reports: Among patients with Type 1 diabetes, TCRB CDR3s were moderately but significantly shorter in every one of the four CD4+ subsets.

This receptor was identified in a man aged 18 to 35 with type 1 diabetes. Sequencing input: naive CD4+ T cells from blood.

The CDR3 region is CASSPKAANTEAFF. CDR3 DNA: TGTGCCAGCAGCCCGAAGGCGGCAAACACTGAAGCTTTCTTT. The chain has TRBV2 and TRBJ1-1; D unclear. Per the germline V gene, CDR1 is SNHLY and CDR2 is FYNNEI. V lost 6 bases to trimming and J lost 2 bases, with 13 bases between them. The CDR3 runs 14 residues. Variable domain in full (rest from reference TRBV2 and TRBJ1-1): EPEVTQTPSHQVTQMGQEVILRCVPISNHLYFYWYRQILGQKVEFLVSFYNNEISEKSEIFDDQFSVERPDGSNFTLKIRSTKLEDSAMYFCASSPKAANTEAFFGQGTRLTVV.